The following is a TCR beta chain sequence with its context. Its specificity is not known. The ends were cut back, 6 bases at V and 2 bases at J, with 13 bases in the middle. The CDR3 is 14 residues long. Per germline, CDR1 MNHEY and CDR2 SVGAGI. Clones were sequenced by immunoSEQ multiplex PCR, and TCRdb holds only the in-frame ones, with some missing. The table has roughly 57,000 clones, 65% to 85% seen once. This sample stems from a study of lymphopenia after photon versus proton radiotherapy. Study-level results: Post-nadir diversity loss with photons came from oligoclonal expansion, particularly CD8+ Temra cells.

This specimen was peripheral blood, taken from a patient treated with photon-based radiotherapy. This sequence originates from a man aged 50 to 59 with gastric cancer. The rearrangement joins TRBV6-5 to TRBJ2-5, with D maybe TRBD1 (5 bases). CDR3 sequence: CASRPDRLQETQYF. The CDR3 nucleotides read TGTGCCAGCAGACCCGACAGATTACAAGAGACCCAGTACTTC.